Presented here are 6 T cell receptor beta chains from one specimen sequenced in a study of blood T cell repertoires in COVID-19. Repertoires were generated with immunoSEQ multiplex PCR, while TCRdb's copy carries only in-frame clones and drops some. The table has a few hundred thousand clones, approximately 88% seen once. The sequencing sample was made of peripheral blood. The receptors shown here come from a woman aged 45-60 years with COVID-19, enrolled during active disease.

The gene calls are TRBV12-3 or TRBV12-4 and TRBJ2-1; D is undetermined. V shed 4 bases and J shed 4 bases, with 8 bases lying between them. This CDR3 has 13 residues. DNA of the CDR3: TGTGCCAGCAGTTCCTCGGGTTACAATGAGCAGTTCTTC. Its translation: CASSSSGYNEQFF.

The V and J genes are TRBV30 and TRBJ1-5; possibly TRBD1 for D (5 bases). The CDR3 extends over 17 amino acids. Germline assignment: CDR1 GTSNPN and CDR2 SVGIG (reference sequence). V lost 2 bases, J lost 0 bases, and 17 bases lay in between. The DNA of the CDR3 is TGTGCCTGGAGTTTAGAGTTGACAGCCGATAGCAATCAGCCCCAGCATTTT. Translated: CAWSLELTADSNQPQHF.

Worth noting for this clone: This CDR3 is also generated by other DNA sequences in the sample. The chain combines TRBV18 with TRBJ1-5; perhaps TRBD1 as D (5 bases). Germline-derived CDR1 and CDR2 are KGHSH and LQKENI. The CDR3 consists of 13 residues. V lost 3 bases and J 2 bases, leaving 5 bases between the germline ends. The CDR3 region is CASSPTGNQPQHF. In nucleotides, the CDR3 is TGTGCCAGCTCACCGACAGGCAATCAGCCCCAGCATTTT.

The chain recombines TRBV10-1 with TRBJ1-1, with D maybe TRBD1 (5 bases). Germline loops: CDR1 WNHNN, CDR2 SYGVQD (reference sequence). This CDR3 is built from 13 residues. Trimming shortened V by 2 bases and J by 7 bases, and 11 bases separated the two germline ends. CDR3 residues: CASSEMVQGEAFF. The CDR3 nucleotides read TGCGCCAGCAGTGAGATGGTGCAGGGTGAAGCTTTCTTT.

This sequence joins TRBV5-1 and TRBJ2-6; the D is unclear. V lost 4 bases and J lost 0, with 11 bases in between. The length of the CDR3 is 16 residues. Germline V gene sequence: CDR1 SGHRS, CDR2 YFSETQ. The CDR3 sequence: CASSVGLNSGANVLTF. The DNA for the CDR3 is TGCGCCAGCAGCGTCGGGTTGAACTCTGGGGCCAACGTCCTGACTTTC.

This chain connects TRBV3-1 (or the pseudogene TRBV3-2) to TRBJ1-3; D remains unclear. This CDR3 region has 15 residues. V was pared by 1 base and J by 3 bases, with 10 bases between. Germline CDR1 and CDR2: LGHDT and YNNKEL (reference sequence). As DNA, the CDR3 is TGTGCCAGCAGCCAAGGATCGGGGATTGGAAACACCATATATTTT. This sequence encodes CASSQGSGIGNTIYF.